These T cell receptor beta chains were read from a single sample in a study of blood T cell repertoires in COVID-19. The table came from immunoSEQ multiplex PCR; TCRdb's copy has only in-frame clones and leaves some out. The data show about 350,000 clones, with over 75% seen just once and 0.9% to 1.2% held by the top ten. The sequenced sample consisted of PBMCs or T cells enriched from blood (not recorded which). The receptors come from a woman aged 30 to 39 who had recovered from COVID-19. The CDR3 runs from the conserved cysteine through the conserved F or W. Each record gives: D gene, J gene, V gene, clone size, CDR3 protein, CDR3 DNA. A D gene is named only where the DNA matches it firmly. For some rows the clone size is stated as once, few or many, or as a class when expanded; others skip it.

TRBD2 | TRBJ2-4 | TRBV6-1 | . | CASSESGGPKNIQYF | TGTGCCAGCAGTGAGAGCGGGGGGCCCAAAAACATTCAGTACTTC
TRBD1 | TRBJ1-5 | TRBV28 | . | CASITGQGPHQPQHF | TGTGCCAGCATTACAGGACAGGGACCGCATCAGCCCCAGCATTTT
TRBD1 | TRBJ2-2 | TRBV11-1 | few | CASNSGQGAFTGELFF | TGTGCCAGCAACAGTGGACAGGGGGCTTTCACCGGGGAGCTGTTTTTT
. | TRBJ2-4 | TRBV19 | . | CASSIGVIAKNIQYF | TGTGCCAGTAGTATCGGAGTAATAGCCAAAAACATTCAGTACTTC
. | TRBJ1-2 | TRBV9 | few | CASSVASGDLYYGYTF | TGTGCCAGCAGCGTAGCAAGCGGGGACCTCTACTATGGCTACACCTTC
. | TRBJ1-5 | TRBV6-1 | . | CASSEGGVYSNQPQHF | TGTGCCAGCAGTGAAGGGGGGGTTTATAGCAATCAGCCCCAGCATTTT
. | TRBJ1-1 | TRBV28 | . | CASSLTGGTEAFF | TGTGCCAGCAGCCTAACAGGCGGCACTGAAGCTTTCTTT
. | TRBJ1-2 | TRBV30 | . | CAWSSTGQNYGYTF | TGTGCCTGGAGTTCGACGGGACAAAACTATGGCTACACCTTC
. | TRBJ2-7 | TRBV10-3 | . | CAAQGYSYEQYF | TGTGCCGCACAGGGCTACTCCTACGAGCAGTACTTC
TRBD1 | TRBJ1-3 | TRBV5-1 | once | CASSLEQGRWPGNTIYF | TGCGCCAGCAGCTTGGAACAGGGGAGGTGGCCTGGAAACACCATATATTTT
TRBD1 | TRBJ1-2 | TRBV10-3 | . | CAIRPTGSAYGYTF | TGTGCCATCAGACCGACAGGGTCGGCCTATGGCTACACCTTC
. | TRBJ2-2 | TRBV6-5 | . | CASSGGVRGAGELFF | TGTGCCAGCAGCGGCGGGGTTCGGGGAGCCGGGGAGCTGTTTTTT
TRBD1 | TRBJ1-1 | TRBV28 | . | CASSPTGGLTEAFF | TGTGCCAGCAGCCCTACAGGGGGGCTGACTGAAGCTTTCTTT
. | TRBJ2-2 | TRBV6-7 | once | CEHDGELFF | TGTGAGCACGACGGGGAGCTGTTTTTT
TRBD1 | TRBJ1-3 | TRBV18 | . | CASSPIGTGGPSSGNTIYF | TGTGCCAGCTCACCGATCGGGACAGGGGGCCCTTCCTCTGGAAACACCATATATTTT
TRBD1 | TRBJ1-2 | TRBV29-1 | . | CSAGTGGPADGYTF | TGCAGCGCCGGGACAGGGGGACCCGCGGATGGCTACACCTTC
. | TRBJ1-1 | TRBV29-1 | once | CSGRGTEAFF | TGCAGCGGGCGAGGGACTGAAGCTTTCTTT
TRBD1 | TRBJ1-3 | TRBV9 | . | CASSVTDRVRGNTIYF | TGTGCCAGCAGCGTCACCGACAGGGTGAGGGGAAACACCATATATTTT
. | TRBJ2-3 | TRBV15 | . | CATSRDLLADTQYF | TGTGCCACCAGCAGAGATCTACTGGCAGATACGCAGTATTTT
TRBD1 | TRBJ1-4 | TRBV5-4 | . | CASSLEGAGEKLFF | TGTGCCAGCAGCTTGGAGGGGGCTGGTGAAAAACTGTTTTTT
TRBD1 | TRBJ1-1 | TRBV19 | once | CASSTGQELSEAFF | TGTGCCAGTAGTACAGGACAGGAACTCAGTGAAGCTTTCTTT
TRBD1 | TRBJ1-4 | TRBV7-9 | . | CASSSTGNEKLFF | TGTGCCAGCAGCTCGACAGGGAATGAAAAACTGTTTTTT
. | TRBJ2-1 | TRBV7-8 | . | CASSLDTEQFF | TGTGCCAGCAGCCTTGACACAGAGCAGTTCTTC
. | TRBJ2-2 | TRBV7-7 | . | CASSLGLAGTGELFF | TGTGCCAGCAGCTTAGGTCTAGCTGGTACCGGGGAGCTGTTTTTT
TRBD1 | TRBJ1-2 | TRBV29-1 | . | CSGGSGDRVVGYTF | TGCAGCGGTGGGTCTGGGGACAGGGTCGTCGGCTACACCTTC